Many counts were recorded for the clone carrying this T cell receptor (beta chain). The data were taken from a study of early T cells in non-severe SARS-CoV-2 infection. Individual cDNA molecules carried attached unique molecular identifiers. MiXCR was run by TCRdb on the 5' RACE reads, yielding one entry per CDR3 protein. The sample has about 40,000 distinct CDR3 sequences, 5.8% seen once; the top ten hold around 25%. The V gene end was trimmed by 5 bases and the J gene end by 6 bases; junction bases not matched to a gene: 3. This CDR3 contains 12 residues. Germline-derived CDR1 and CDR2 are WSHSY and SAAADI.

This TCR was sampled from an adult who was a healthcare worker with PCR-confirmed SARS-CoV-2 infection or an uninfected control (not recorded which). Sequenced sample: whole blood. The genes are TRBV10-2 and TRBJ2-7; 8 bases agree with TRBD1. This CDR3 reads CASSFTGGEQYF. The CDR3 nucleotides are TGCGCCAGCAGTTTTACAGGGGGCGAGCAGTACTTC.